The rows below give T cell receptor beta chains drawn from one sample of a study of immune evolution from preneoplasia to lung adenocarcinoma. Here immunoSEQ multiplex PCR was the method, and the copy in TCRdb shows in-frame clones only, minus some. The table has roughly 2,000 clones, around 84% seen once. The sequenced sample was FFPE lung adenocarcinoma in situ tissue. The receptors come from a person in their sixties or seventies with lung adenocarcinoma. The CDR3 runs from the conserved cysteine through the conserved F or W. The D gene is left open where the match is weak. The listing skips clone size in some rows; elsewhere it reads once, few, many or a size class.

v_call	d_call	j_call	clone_size	cdr3_aa	cdr3_nt
TRBV2	TRBD2	TRBJ2-1	.	CASSNSGRYNEQFF	TGTGCCAGCAGTAACAGCGGGAGATACAATGAGCAGTTCTTC
TRBV5-1	.	TRBJ1-6	.	CASSLGRDSPLHF	TGCGCCAGCAGCTTAGGGCGGGATTCACCCCTCCACTTT
TRBV7-9	.	TRBJ2-7	few	CASSSSGDYWVSRWYEQYF	TGTGCCAGCAGCTCCTCAGGGGATTACTGGGTCTCAAGGTGGTACGAGCAGTACTTC
TRBV7-9	.	TRBJ2-1	.	CASSLTGTYYNEQFF	TGTGCCAGCAGCCTTACCGGGACATACTACAATGAGCAGTTCTTC
TRBV7-9	.	TRBJ2-7	.	CASSLAGLIGGLEFYEQYF	TGTGCCAGCAGCTTAGCGGGGTTAATCGGTGGACTCGAATTCTACGAGCAGTACTTC
TRBV7-6	TRBD1	TRBJ1-3	.	CASSMTGFRDTIYF	TGTGCCAGCAGCATGACAGGGTTTCGAGACACCATATATTTT
TRBV7-2	.	TRBJ2-7	.	CASSLGTGNYEQYF	TGTGCCAGCAGCTTAGGGACTGGGAACTACGAGCAGTACTTC
TRBV18	.	TRBJ2-3	.	CASSPLRSTDTQYF	TGTGCCAGCTCACCACTTCGGAGCACAGATACGCAGTATTTT
TRBV5-1	TRBD2	TRBJ2-2	.	CASSSIAGGPAGELFF	TGCGCCAGCAGTTCTATAGCGGGGGGGCCCGCCGGGGAGCTGTTTTTT
TRBV19	TRBD2	TRBJ2-1	.	CASSIGGASGSRNEQFF	TGTGCCAGTAGTATCGGAGGCGCTAGCGGGAGTAGGAATGAGCAGTTCTTC
TRBV29-1	.	TRBJ1-3	once	CSVAQDTIYF	TGCAGCGTGGCCCAGGACACCATATATTTT
TRBV5-1	.	TRBJ2-5	.	CASSRGDGQETQYF	TGCGCCAGCAGCAGGGGGGACGGCCAAGAGACCCAGTACTTC
TRBV5-1	.	TRBJ2-3	.	CASSEPGRATDTQYF	TGCGCCAGCAGCGAACCTGGACGGGCCACAGATACGCAGTATTTT
TRBV7-8	TRBD1	TRBJ1-4	.	CASSVTGTGGRGLFF	TGTGCCAGCAGCGTAACCGGGACAGGGGGCCGAGGACTGTTTTTT
TRBV30	.	TRBJ2-5	.	CAWSVGLETQYF	TGTGCCTGGAGTGTAGGTCTGGAGACCCAGTACTTC
TRBV27	.	TRBJ2-3	.	CASSLFPGSTDTQYF	TGTGCCAGCAGTTTATTCCCGGGGAGCACAGATACGCAGTATTTT
TRBV6-1	.	TRBJ2-4	.	CASYSGNKNIQYF	TGTGCCAGTTATAGCGGTAACAAAAACATTCAGTACTTC
TRBV28	.	TRBJ1-1	.	CASMFGGGRIAFF	TGTGCCAGCATGTTCGGCGGGGGGCGTATAGCTTTCTTT
TRBV18	.	TRBJ2-1	.	CTTGKANNEQFF	TGTACAACAGGGAAGGCCAACAATGAGCAGTTCTTC
TRBV28	.	TRBJ1-2	.	CASSLGIRYGYTF	TGTGCCAGCAGTTTAGGGATCCGTTATGGCTACACCTTC
TRBV30	TRBD2	TRBJ2-1	.	CAWSWGLAGANEQFF	TGTGCCTGGAGTTGGGGGCTAGCGGGAGCCAATGAGCAGTTCTTC
TRBV11-3	.	TRBJ1-3	.	CASSGGSGNTIYF	TGTGCCAGCAGCGGGGGCAGCGGAAACACCATATATTTT
TRBV27	TRBD2	TRBJ2-1	.	CASTPDAGLGDEQFF	TGTGCCAGCACACCCGACGCGGGACTAGGGGATGAGCAGTTCTTC
TRBV30	.	TRBJ2-5	.	CAWSVTGRDETQYF	TGTGCCTGGAGTGTAACCGGGCGGGACGAGACCCAGTACTTC
TRBV30	TRBD2	TRBJ2-1	.	CAWTQGGDNEQFF	TGTGCCTGGACCCAGGGAGGGGACAATGAGCAGTTCTTC
TRBV27	TRBD1	TRBJ2-7	once	CASSKDRSYEQYF	TGTGCCAGCTCCAAGGACAGGTCCTACGAGCAGTACTTC
TRBV12-5	.	TRBJ2-1	.	CASGLYNEQFF	TGTGCTAGTGGTCTGTACAATGAGCAGTTCTTC
TRBV10-3	TRBD1	TRBJ1-2	.	CAISESTGASGYTF	TGTGCCATCAGTGAGTCGACAGGGGCCAGTGGCTACACCTTC
TRBV28	TRBD1	TRBJ1-2	few	CASSSPGQYGDGYTF	TGTGCCAGCAGTTCCCCGGGACAGTATGGCGATGGCTACACCTTC
TRBV7-6	TRBD1	TRBJ1-3	.	CASSPRDRGLHSGNTIYF	TGTGCCAGCAGCCCCCGGGACAGGGGGCTCCACTCTGGAAACACCATATATTTT
TRBV19	TRBD2	TRBJ2-1	.	CASSTRREVRNEQFF	TGTGCCAGTAGTACGCGGCGGGAGGTCAGGAATGAGCAGTTCTTC
TRBV20-1	.	TRBJ2-7	.	CSARGAGEQYF	TGCAGTGCTAGGGGGGCTGGGGAGCAGTACTTC
TRBV11-1	.	TRBJ1-1	.	CASSLERLTGAEAFF	TGTGCCAGCAGCTTAGAGAGACTTACAGGAGCCGAAGCTTTCTTT
TRBV19	.	TRBJ2-1	once	CASSTSGLSYNEQFF	TGTGCCAGTAGTACTTCGGGTCTTTCCTACAATGAGCAGTTCTTC
TRBV29-1	TRBD1	TRBJ1-2	.	CSVVRGQFGYTF	TGCAGCGTTGTTAGGGGGCAGTTCGGCTACACCTTC
TRBV30	.	TRBJ1-4	.	CAWSSIIYEKLFF	TGTGCCTGGAGCAGTATAATTTATGAAAAACTGTTTTTT
TRBV11-3	.	TRBJ1-5	.	CASSLEQVKQPQHF	TGTGCCAGCAGCTTAGAACAGGTGAAGCAGCCCCAGCATTTT
TRBV6-6	TRBD2	TRBJ2-7	.	CASRHLAGVSSYEQYF	TGTGCCAGCAGACATCTAGCGGGCGTAAGCTCCTACGAGCAGTACTTC
TRBV7-2	TRBD2	TRBJ2-7	.	CASSSGASGLGEQYF	TGTGCCAGCAGCTCTGGGGCTAGCGGTCTGGGCGAGCAGTACTTC
TRBV5-6	.	TRBJ1-1	.	CASSFEGISTEAFF	TGTGCCAGCAGCTTTGAGGGAATTAGCACTGAAGCTTTCTTT